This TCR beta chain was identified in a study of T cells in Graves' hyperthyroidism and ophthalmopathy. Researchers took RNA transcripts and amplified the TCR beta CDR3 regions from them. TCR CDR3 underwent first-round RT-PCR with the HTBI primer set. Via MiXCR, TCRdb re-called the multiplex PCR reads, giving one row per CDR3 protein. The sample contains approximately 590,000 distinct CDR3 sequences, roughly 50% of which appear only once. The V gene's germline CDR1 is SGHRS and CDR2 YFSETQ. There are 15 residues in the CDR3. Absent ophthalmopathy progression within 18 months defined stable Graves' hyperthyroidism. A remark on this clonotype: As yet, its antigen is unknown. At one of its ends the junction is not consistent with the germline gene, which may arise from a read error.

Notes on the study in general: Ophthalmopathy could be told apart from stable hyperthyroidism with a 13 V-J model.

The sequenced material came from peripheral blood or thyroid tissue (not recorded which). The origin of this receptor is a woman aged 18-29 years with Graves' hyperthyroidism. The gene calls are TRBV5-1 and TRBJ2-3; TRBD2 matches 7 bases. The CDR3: CASSQVGGGTDTQYF. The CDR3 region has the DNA TGTGCCAGCAGCCAAGTGGGAGGGGGCACAGATACGCAGTATTTT.